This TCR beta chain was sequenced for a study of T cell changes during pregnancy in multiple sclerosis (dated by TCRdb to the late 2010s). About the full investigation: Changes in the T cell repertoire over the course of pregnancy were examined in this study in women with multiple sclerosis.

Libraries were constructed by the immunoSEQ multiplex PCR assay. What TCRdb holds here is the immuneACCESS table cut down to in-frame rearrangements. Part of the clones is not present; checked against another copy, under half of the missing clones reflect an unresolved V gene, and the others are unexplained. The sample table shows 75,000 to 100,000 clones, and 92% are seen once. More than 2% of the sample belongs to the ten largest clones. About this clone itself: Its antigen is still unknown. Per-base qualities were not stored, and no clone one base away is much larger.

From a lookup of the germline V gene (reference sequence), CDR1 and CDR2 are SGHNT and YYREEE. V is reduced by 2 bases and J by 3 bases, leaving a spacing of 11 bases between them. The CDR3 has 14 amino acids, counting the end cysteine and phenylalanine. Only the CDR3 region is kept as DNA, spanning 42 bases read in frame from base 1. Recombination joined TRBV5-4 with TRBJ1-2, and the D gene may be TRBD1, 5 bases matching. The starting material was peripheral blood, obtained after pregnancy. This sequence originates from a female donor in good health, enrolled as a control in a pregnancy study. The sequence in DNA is TGTGCCAGCAGCTTTCGGGGGTGGGACTATGGCTACACCTTC. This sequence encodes CASSFRGWDYGYTF.